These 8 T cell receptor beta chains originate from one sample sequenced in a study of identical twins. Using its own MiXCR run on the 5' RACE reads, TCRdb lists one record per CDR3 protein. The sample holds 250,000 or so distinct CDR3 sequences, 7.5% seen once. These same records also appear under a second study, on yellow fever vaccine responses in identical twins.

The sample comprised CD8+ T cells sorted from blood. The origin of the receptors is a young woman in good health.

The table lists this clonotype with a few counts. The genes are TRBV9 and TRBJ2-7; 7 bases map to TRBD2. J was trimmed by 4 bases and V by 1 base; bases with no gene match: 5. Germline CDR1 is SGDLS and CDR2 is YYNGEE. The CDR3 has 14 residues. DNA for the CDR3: TGTGCCAGCAGCGTATCGGGAGGCACTTACGAGCAGTACTTC. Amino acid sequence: CASSVSGGTYEQYF.

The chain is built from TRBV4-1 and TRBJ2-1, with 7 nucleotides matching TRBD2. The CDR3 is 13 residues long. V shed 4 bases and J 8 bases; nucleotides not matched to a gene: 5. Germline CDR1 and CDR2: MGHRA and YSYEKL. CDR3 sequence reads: CASSLRTSHEQFF. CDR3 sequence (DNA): TGCGCCAGCAGCCTACGGACTAGTCATGAGCAGTTCTTC.

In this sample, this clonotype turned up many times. CDR3 DNA sequence: TGCGCCAGCAGCCAAGGGGATCGGGGGTCTGAGCAGTTCTTC. Residues: CASSQGDRGSEQFF. The chain has TRBV4-1 and TRBJ2-1; maybe TRBD2 (6 bases). Germline V CDR1 and CDR2: MGHRA, YSYEKL. The V end lost 1 base, the J end lost 9 bases, and 13 bases lay between the germline ends. This CDR3 comprises 14 residues.

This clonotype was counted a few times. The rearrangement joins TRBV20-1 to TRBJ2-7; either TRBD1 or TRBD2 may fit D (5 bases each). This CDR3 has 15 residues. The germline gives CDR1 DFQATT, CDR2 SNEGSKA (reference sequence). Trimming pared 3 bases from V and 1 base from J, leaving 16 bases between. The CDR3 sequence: CSARGVGEPSYEQYF. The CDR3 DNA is TGCAGTGCTAGGGGGGTCGGGGAGCCGTCCTACGAGCAGTACTTC.

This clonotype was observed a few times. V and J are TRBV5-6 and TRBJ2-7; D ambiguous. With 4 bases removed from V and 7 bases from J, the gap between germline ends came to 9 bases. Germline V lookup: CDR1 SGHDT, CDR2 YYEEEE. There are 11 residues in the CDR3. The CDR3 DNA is TGTGCCAGCAGCCTTGGGATAGAGCAGTACTTC. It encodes CASSLGIEQYF.

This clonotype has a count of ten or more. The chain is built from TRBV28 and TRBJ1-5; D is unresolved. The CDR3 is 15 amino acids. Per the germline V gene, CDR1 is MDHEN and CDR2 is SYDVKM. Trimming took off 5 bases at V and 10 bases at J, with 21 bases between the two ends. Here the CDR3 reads CASSVGFGRSHPQHF. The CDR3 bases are TGTGCCAGCAGTGTCGGGTTCGGGAGGTCGCATCCCCAGCATTTT. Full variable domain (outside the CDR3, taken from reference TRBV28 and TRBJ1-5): DVKVTQSSRYLVKRTGEKVFLECVQDMDHENMFWYRQDPGLGLRLIYFSYDVKMKEKGDIPEGYSVSREKKERFSLILESASTNQTSMYLCASSVGFGRSHPQHFGDGTRLSIL.

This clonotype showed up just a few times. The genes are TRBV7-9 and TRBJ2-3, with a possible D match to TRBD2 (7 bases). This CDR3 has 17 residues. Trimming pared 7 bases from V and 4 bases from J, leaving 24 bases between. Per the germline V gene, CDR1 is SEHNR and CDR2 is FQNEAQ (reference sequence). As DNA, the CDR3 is TGTGCCAGCATCCCCTTGGGGGGCGGGAGTGTTGCAGATACGCAGTATTTT. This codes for CASIPLGGGSVADTQYF.

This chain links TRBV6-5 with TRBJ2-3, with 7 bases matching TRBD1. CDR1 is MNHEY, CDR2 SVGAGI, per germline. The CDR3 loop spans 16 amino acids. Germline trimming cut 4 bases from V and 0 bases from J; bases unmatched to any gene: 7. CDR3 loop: CASSSPTGVSTDTQYF. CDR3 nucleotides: TGTGCCAGCAGTTCACCCACAGGGGTGAGCACAGATACGCAGTATTTT.